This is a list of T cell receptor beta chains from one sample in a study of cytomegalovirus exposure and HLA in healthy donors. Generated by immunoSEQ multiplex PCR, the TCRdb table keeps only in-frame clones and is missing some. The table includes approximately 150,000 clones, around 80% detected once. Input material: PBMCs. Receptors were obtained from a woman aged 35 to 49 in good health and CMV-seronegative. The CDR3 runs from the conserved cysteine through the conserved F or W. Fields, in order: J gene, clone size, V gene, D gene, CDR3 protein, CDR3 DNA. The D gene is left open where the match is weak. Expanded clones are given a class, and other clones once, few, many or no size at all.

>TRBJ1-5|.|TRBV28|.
CASSETSQAQHF
TGTGCCAGCAGCGAAACATCGCAAGCCCAGCATTTT
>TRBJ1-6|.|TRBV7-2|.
CASRIGGRGSPLHF
TGTGCCAGCAGGATTGGCGGGCGGGGTTCACCCCTCCACTTT
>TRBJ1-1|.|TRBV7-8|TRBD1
CASSLKRSGQGLPKAFF
TGTGCCAGCAGCTTAAAAAGGTCCGGACAGGGGCTTCCAAAAGCTTTCTTT
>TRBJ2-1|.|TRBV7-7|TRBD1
CASSPRQGSYNEQFF
TGTGCCAGCAGCCCTCGACAGGGGTCCTACAATGAGCAGTTCTTC
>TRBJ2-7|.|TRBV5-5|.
CASSFSPPYEQYF
TGTGCCAGCAGCTTTAGTCCTCCCTACGAGCAGTACTTC
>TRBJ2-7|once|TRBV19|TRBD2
CASSPGGGSFYEQYF
TGTGCCAGTAGCCCCGGGGGGGGTTCATTCTACGAGCAGTACTTC
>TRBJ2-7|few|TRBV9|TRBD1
CASSARDRGAYEQYF
TGTGCCAGCAGCGCCCGGGACAGGGGGGCCTACGAGCAGTACTTC
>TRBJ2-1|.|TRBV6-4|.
CASSELTTSNEQFF
TGTGCCAGCAGTGAATTGACTACATCCAATGAGCAGTTCTTC
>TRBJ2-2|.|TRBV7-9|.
CASSLASVNTGELFF
TGTGCCAGCAGCTTAGCGTCCGTGAACACCGGGGAGCTGTTTTTT
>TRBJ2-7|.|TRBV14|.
CASSPHTSYEQYF
TGTGCCAGCAGCCCTCACACCTCGTACGAGCAGTACTTC
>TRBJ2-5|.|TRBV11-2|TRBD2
CASSLSSGTTLGTQYF
TGTGCCAGCAGCTTGAGTAGCGGGACCACCCTCGGGACCCAGTACTTC
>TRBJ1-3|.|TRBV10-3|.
CAISVSGNSGNTIYF
TGTGCCATCAGTGTTTCAGGGAACTCTGGAAACACCATATATTTT
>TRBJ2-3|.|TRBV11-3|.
CASSPTRGDTQYF
TGTGCCAGCAGCCCCACCCGGGGAGATACGCAGTATTTT
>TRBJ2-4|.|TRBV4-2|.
CASSQVTGPSYCQYF
TGTGCCAGCAGCCAAGTTACGGGTCCCTCTTACTGTCAGTACTTC
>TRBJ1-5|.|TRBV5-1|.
CASSPAGGHPNQPQHF
TGCGCCAGCAGCCCCGCTGGGGGACACCCTAATCAGCCCCAGCATTTT
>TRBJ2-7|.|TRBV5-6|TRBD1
CASSVGQGSYEQYF
TGTGCCAGCAGCGTGGGACAGGGATCCTACGAGCAGTACTTC
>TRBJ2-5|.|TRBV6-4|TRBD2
CASSDFPGHRTSEGQETQYF
TGTGCCAGCAGTGACTTCCCAGGACACAGGACTAGCGAGGGGCAAGAGACCCAGTACTTC
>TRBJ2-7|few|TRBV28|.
CASNGGSVSGLYEQYF
TGTGCCAGTAATGGTGGGAGCGTTAGCGGACTCTACGAGCAGTACTTC
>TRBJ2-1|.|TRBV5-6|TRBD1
CASSQRGTGGNEQFF
TGTGCCAGCAGCCAAAGGGGGACAGGGGGGAATGAGCAGTTCTTC
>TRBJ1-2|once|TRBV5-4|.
CASHRVTNYGYTF
TGTGCCAGCCACAGGGTAACCAACTATGGCTACACCTTC
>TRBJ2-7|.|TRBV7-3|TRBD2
CASSLTGGPNYEQYF
TGTGCCAGCAGCTTAACGGGAGGGCCTAATTACGAGCAGTACTTC
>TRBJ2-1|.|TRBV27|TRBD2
CASKEGGGARYEQFF
TGTGCCAGCAAGGAGGGCGGGGGGGCCCGCTATGAGCAGTTCTTC
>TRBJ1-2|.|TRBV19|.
CASNHGGFGYTF
TGTGCCAGTAATCACGGGGGTTTTGGCTACACCTTC
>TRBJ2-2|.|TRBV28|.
CASSLRRAVTGELFF
TGTGCCAGCAGTTTAAGGCGGGCTGTGACCGGGGAGCTGTTTTTT
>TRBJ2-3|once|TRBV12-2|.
CASRLGLWTSGRTDTQYF
TGTGCAAGTCGCTTAGGTTTGTGGACTAGCGGCCGCACAGATACGCAGTATTTT
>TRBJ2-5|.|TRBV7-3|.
CASSFAPTGETQYF
TGTGCCAGCAGCTTCGCCCCTACTGGAGAGACCCAGTACTTC
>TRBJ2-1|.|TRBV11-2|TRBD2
CASSLERGGLEQFF
TGTGCCAGCAGCTTAGAACGCGGGGGGCTTGAGCAGTTCTTC
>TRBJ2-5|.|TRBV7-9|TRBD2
CSSSLAGSGRGETQYF
TGTTCCAGCAGCTTAGCAGGTAGCGGGAGGGGAGAGACCCAGTACTTC
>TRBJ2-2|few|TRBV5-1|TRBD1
CASSRDRGTGELFF
TGCGCCAGCAGCCGGGACAGGGGAACCGGGGAGCTGTTTTTT
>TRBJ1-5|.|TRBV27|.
CASSFVLGQPQHF
TGTGCCAGCAGTTTTGTGTTGGGCCAGCCCCAGCATTTT
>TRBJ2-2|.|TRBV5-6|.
CASSPYGEVDTGELFF
TGTGCCAGCAGCCCCTATGGCGAGGTCGACACCGGGGAGCTGTTTTTT
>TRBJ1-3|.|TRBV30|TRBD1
CAFRGAGNTIYF
TGTGCCTTCAGGGGGGCAGGAAACACCATATATTTT
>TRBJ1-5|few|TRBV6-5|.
CASSSLGPANQPQHF
TGTGCCAGCAGCTCCCTGGGGCCAGCTAATCAGCCCCAGCATTTT
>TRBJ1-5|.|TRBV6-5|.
CASSYWGSNSNQPQHF
TGTGCCAGCAGTTACTGGGGCAGCAATAGCAATCAGCCCCAGCATTTT
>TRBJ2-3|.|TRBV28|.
CASTPFGGVPDTQYF
TGTGCCAGCACCCCTTTCGGGGGAGTTCCAGATACGCAGTATTTT
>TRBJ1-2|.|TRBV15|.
CATSRDSTGSYGYTF
TGTGCCACCAGCAGAGATAGTACAGGAAGCTATGGCTACACCTTC
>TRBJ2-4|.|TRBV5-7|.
CASSLVPRNIQYF
TGTGCCAGCAGCTTGGTCCCCAGAAACATTCAGTACTTC
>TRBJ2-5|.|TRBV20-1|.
CSAAGEAQYF
TGCAGTGCTGCCGGGGAGGCCCAGTACTTC
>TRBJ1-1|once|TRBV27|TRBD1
CASSLLQGVGTEAFF
TGTGCCAGCAGTTTACTGCAGGGGGTTGGGACTGAAGCTTTCTTT
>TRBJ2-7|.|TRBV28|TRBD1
CASRGEDRGQYEQYF
TGTGCCAGCAGAGGTGAAGACAGGGGGCAATACGAGCAGTACTTC